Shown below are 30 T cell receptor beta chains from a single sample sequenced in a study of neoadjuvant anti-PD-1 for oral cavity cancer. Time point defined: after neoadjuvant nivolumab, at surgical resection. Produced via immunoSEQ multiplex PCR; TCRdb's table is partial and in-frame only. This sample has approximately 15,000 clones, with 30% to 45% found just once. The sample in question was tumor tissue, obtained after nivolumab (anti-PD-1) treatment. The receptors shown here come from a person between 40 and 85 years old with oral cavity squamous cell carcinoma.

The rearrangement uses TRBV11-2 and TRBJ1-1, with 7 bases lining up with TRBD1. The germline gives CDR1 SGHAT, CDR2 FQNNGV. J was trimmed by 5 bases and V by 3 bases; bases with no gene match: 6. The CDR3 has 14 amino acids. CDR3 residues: CASSFMDRLTEAFF. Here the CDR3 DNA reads TGTGCCAGCAGCTTCATGGACAGGTTAACTGAAGCTTTCTTT.

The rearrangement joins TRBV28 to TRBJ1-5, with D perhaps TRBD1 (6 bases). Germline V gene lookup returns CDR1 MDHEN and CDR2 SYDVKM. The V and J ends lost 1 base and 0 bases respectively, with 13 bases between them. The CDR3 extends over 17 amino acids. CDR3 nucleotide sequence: TGTGCCAGCAGTTTATTCCAGGGGCCGAGTAGCAATCAGCCCCAGCATTTT. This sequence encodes CASSLFQGPSSNQPQHF.

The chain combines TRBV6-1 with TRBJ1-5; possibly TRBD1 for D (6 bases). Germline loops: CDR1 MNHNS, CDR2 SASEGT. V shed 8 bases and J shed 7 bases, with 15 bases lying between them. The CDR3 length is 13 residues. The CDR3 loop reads CASAGEGYQPQHF. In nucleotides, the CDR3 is TGTGCCAGCGCAGGGGAAGGGTACCAGCCCCAGCATTTT.

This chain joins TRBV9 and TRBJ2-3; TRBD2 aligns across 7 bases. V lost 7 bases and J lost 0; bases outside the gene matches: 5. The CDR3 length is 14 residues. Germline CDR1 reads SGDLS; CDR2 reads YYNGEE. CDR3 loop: CASATGGSTDTQYF. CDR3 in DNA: TGTGCCAGCGCTACGGGGGGTAGCACAGATACGCAGTATTTT.

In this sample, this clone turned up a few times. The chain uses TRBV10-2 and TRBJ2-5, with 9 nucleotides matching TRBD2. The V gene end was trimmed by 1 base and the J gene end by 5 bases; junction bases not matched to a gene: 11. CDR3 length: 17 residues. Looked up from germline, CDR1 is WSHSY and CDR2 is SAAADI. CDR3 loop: CASSEWGTSGFGETQYF. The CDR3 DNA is TGCGCCAGCAGTGAGTGGGGAACTAGCGGGTTCGGGGAGACCCAGTACTTC.

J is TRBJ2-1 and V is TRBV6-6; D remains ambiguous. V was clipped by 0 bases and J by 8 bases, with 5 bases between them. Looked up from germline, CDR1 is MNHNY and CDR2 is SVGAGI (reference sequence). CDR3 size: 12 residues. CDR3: CASSYSKYEQFF. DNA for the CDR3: TGTGCCAGCAGTTACTCGAAGTATGAGCAGTTCTTC.

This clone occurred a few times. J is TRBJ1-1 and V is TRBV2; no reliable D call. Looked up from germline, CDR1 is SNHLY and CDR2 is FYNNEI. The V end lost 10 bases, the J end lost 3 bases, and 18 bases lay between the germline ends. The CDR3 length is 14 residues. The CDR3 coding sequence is TGTGCCACCAGGACCGACAATTACGACACTGAAGCTTTCTTT. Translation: CATRTDNYDTEAFF.

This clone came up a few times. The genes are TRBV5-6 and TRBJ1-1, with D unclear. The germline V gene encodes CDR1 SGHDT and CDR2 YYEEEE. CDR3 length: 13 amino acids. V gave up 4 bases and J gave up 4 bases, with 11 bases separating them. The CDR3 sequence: CASSPFYGTEAFF. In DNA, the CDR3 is TGTGCCAGCAGCCCCTTTTACGGCACTGAAGCTTTCTTT.

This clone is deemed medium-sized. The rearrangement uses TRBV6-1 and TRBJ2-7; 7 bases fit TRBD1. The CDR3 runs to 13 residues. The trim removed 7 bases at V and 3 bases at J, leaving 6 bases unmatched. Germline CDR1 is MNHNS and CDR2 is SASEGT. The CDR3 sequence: CASIMTGLYEQYF. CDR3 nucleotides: TGTGCCAGCATCATGACAGGGCTCTACGAGCAGTACTTC.

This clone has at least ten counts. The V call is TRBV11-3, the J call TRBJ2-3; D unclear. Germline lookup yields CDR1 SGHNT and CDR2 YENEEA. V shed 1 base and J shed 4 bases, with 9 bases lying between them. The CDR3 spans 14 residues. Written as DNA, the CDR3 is TGTGCCAGCAGCTTAGGCGGACGGTCAGATACGCAGTATTTT. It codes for CASSLGGRSDTQYF.

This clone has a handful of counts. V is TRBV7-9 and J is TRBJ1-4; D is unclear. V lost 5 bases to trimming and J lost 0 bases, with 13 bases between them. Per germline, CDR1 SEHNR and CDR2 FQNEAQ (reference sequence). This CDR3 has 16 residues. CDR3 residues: CASSPGGLTTNEKLFF. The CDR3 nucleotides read TGTGCCAGCAGCCCCGGTGGACTTACAACTAATGAAAAACTGTTTTTT.

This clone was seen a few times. The CDR3 here is CASSPPLGQGRYEQYF. CDR3 in DNA: TGTGCCAGCTCACCCCCCTTGGGGCAGGGCCGCTACGAGCAGTACTTC. V gene TRBV18 combines with J gene TRBJ2-7; possible D gene TRBD1, 5 bases. The CDR3 spans 16 residues. Germline V gene sequence: CDR1 KGHSH, CDR2 LQKENI. V dropped 3 bases and J dropped 3 bases, with 18 bases sitting between them.

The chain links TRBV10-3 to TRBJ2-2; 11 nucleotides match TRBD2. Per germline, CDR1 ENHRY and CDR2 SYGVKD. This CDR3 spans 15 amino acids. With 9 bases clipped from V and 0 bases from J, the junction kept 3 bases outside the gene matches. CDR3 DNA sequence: TGTGCCATACATAGCGGGGGGGCGAACACCGGGGAGCTGTTTTTT. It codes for CAIHSGGANTGELFF.

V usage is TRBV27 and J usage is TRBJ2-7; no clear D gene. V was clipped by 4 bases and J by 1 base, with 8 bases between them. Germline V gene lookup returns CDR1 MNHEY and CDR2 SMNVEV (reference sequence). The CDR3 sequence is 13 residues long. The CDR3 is CASSSVNSYEQYF. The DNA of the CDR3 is TGTGCCAGCAGTTCTGTGAATTCCTACGAGCAGTACTTC.

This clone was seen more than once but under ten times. The CDR3 region is CASSQDRDSPLHF. The CDR3 DNA is TGCGCCAGCAGCCAAGATCGGGATTCACCCCTCCACTTT. This chain links TRBV4-3 with TRBJ1-6; D ambiguous. The germline CDR1 and CDR2 sequences are LGHNA and YSLEER. The length of the CDR3 is 13 residues. Deletions cut 0 bases from V and 8 bases from J, with 5 bases between.

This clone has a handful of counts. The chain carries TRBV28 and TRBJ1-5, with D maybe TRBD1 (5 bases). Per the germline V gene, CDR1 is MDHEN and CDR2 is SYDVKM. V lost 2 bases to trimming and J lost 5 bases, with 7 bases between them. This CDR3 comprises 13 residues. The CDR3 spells CASSLDSHQPQHF. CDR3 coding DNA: TGTGCCAGCAGTTTAGACAGTCATCAGCCCCAGCATTTT.

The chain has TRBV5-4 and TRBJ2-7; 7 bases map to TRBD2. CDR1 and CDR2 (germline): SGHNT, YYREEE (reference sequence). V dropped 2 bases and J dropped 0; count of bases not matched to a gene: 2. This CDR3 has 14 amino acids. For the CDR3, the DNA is TGTGCCAGCAGCTTTGGGAGGGGCTCCTACGAGCAGTACTTC. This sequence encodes CASSFGRGSYEQYF.

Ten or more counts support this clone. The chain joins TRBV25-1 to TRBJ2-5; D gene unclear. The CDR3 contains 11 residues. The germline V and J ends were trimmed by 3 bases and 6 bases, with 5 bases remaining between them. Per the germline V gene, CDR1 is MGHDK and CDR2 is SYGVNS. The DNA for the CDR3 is TGTGCCAGCAGTGATCAGAAGACCCAGTACTTC. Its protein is CASSDQKTQYF. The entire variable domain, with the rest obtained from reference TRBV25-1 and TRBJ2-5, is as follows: EADIYQTPRYLVIGTGKKITLECSQTMGHDKMYWYQQDPGMELHLIHYSYGVNSTEKGDLSSESTVSRIRTEHFPLTLESARPSHTSQYLCASSDQKTQYFGPGTRLLVL.

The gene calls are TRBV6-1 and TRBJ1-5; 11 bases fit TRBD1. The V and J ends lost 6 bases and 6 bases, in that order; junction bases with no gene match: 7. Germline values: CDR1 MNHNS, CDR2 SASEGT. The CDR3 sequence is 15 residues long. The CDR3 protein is CASSPGTGGFQPQHF. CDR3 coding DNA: TGTGCCAGCAGCCCTGGGACAGGGGGTTTTCAGCCCCAGCATTTT.

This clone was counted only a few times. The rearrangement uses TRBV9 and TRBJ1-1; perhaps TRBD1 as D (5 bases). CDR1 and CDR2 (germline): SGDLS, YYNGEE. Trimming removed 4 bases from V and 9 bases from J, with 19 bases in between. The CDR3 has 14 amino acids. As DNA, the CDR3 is TGTGCCAGCAGCCCCAGAGGTGGGGCAGCCAAAGCTTTCTTT. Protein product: CASSPRGGAAKAFF. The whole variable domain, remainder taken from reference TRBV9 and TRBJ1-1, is DSGVTQTPKHLITATGQRVTLRCSPRSGDLSVYWYQQSLDQGLQFLIQYYNGEERAKGNILERFSAQQFPDLHSELNLSSLELGDSALYFCASSPRGGAAKAFFGQGTRLTVV.

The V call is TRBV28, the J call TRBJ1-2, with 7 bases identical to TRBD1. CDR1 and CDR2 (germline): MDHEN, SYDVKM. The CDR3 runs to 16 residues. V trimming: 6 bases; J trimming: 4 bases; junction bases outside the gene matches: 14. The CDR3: CASSPRGQSPGYGYTF. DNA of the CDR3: TGTGCCAGCAGCCCCCGGGGACAGAGTCCCGGCTATGGCTACACCTTC.

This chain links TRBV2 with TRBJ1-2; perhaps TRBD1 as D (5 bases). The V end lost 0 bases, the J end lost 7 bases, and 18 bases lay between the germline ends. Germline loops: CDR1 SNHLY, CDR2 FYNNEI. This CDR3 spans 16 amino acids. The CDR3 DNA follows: TGTGCCAGCAGTGAAGCTCCCGTAGAGGGGTTGAGTGGCTACACCTTC. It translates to CASSEAPVEGLSGYTF. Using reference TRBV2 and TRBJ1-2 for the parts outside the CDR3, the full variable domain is EPEVTQTPSHQVTQMGQEVILRCVPISNHLYFYWYRQILGQKVEFLVSFYNNEISEKSEIFDDQFSVERPDGSNFTLKIRSTKLEDSAMYFCASSEAPVEGLSGYTFGSGTRLTVV.

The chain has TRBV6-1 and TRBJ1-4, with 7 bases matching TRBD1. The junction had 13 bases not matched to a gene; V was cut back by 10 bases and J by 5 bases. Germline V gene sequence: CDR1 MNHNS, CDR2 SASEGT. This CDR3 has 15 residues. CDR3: CAIRMGTAENEKLFF. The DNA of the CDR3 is TGTGCCATCAGGATGGGGACAGCTGAAAATGAAAAACTGTTTTTT.

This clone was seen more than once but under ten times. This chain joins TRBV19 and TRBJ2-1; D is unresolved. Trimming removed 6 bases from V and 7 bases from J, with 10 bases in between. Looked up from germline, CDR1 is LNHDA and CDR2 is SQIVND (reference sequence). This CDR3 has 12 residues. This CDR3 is CASSRRQNEQFF. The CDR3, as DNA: TGTGCCAGTAGCCGAAGGCAGAATGAGCAGTTCTTC.

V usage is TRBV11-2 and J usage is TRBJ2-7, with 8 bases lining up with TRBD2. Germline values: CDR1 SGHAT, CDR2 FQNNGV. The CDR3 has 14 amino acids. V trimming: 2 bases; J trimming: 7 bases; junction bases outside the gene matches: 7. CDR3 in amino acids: CASSLQRGPVEQYF. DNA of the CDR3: TGTGCCAGCAGCTTACAGCGGGGGCCGGTTGAGCAGTACTTC.

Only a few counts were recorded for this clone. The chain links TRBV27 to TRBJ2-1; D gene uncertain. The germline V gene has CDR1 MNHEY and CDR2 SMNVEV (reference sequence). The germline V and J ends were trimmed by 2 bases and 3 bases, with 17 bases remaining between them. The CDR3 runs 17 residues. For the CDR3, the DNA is TGTGCCAGCAGTTTAGGTACCGGCCGGGCGGTCTACAATGAGCAGTTCTTC. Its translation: CASSLGTGRAVYNEQFF.

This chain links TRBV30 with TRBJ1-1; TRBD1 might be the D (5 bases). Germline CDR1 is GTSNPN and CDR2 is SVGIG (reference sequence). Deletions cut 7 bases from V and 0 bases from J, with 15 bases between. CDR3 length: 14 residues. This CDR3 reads CAFVRDGMNTEAFF. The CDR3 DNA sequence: TGTGCCTTCGTCCGGGACGGAATGAACACTGAAGCTTTCTTT.

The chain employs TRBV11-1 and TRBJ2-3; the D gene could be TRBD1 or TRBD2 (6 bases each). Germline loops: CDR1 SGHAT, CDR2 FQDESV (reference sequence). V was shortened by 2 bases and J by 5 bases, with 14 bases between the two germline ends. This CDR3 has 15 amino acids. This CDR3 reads CASSLNPGAGDTQYF. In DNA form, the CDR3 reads TGTGCCAGCAGCTTAAACCCGGGGGCCGGAGATACGCAGTATTTT.

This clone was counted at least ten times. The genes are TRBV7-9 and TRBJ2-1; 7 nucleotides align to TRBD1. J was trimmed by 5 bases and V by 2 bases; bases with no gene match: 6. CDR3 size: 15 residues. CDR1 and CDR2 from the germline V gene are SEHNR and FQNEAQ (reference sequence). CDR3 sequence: CASSLQGVGDNEQFF. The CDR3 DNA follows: TGTGCCAGCAGCTTACAGGGGGTTGGTGACAATGAGCAGTTCTTC.

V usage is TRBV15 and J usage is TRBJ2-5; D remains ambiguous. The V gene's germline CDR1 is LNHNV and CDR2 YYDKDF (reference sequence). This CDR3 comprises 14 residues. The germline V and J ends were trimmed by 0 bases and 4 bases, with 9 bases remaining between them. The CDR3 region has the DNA TGTGCCACCAGCAGAGATTTAGGGATAGAGACCCAGTACTTC. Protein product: CATSRDLGIETQYF.